Described below is a single TCR beta chain sequence and its context. The data were taken from a study of blood T cell repertoires in COVID-19. Study information: The United States, Italy and Spain supplied acute and convalescent COVID-19 samples. Sample material is recorded as cDNA or gDNA derived from T cells, B-cell-depleted T cells, or PBMCs.

In the original workflow: Cell counts per sample came from amplifying reference gene primers. The method was immunoSEQ multiplex PCR; TCRdb's version includes in-frame clones alone and lacks a portion of them. V and J calls plus clone size are reproduced from that table; the DNA served to infer D and trimming. The data contain about 36,000 clones, around 87% of them seen just once; the ten biggest clones take up 20% to 25%. Germline values: CDR1 SGHVS, CDR2 FNYEAQ. V dropped 5 bases and J dropped 5 bases, with 15 bases sitting between them. CDR3 size: 15 residues. Sequenced input: peripheral blood. The chain employs TRBV7-6 and TRBJ2-2; D ambiguous. The TCR sequence derives from a man aged 60 to 69 with acute or convalescent COVID-19. CDR3 coding DNA: TGTGCCAGCAGCCCCGGATCCGGAGTAACCGGGGAGCTGTTTTTT. Its translation is CASSPGSGVTGELFF.